Detailed here is one T cell receptor beta chain. What this receptor recognizes is not known. The sample holds no much larger clone one base away, and base qualities are not on file. CDR3 length: 19 amino acids, cysteine to phenylalanine. Only the CDR3 part of the read is kept: 57 bases, read in frame from the first base. Looking up the germline V gene yields CDR1 SGHRS and CDR2 YFSETQ. Trimming takes 4 bases off V and 0 bases off J; junction bases not matched to a gene: 12. Separate from the approximately 670-subject first cohort, the validation cohort of 90 to 150 subjects was the group to which the donors belonged. This sample stems from a study of cytomegalovirus exposure and HLA in healthy donors (dated by TCRdb to about 2017). Regarding the complete study: A later analysis indicated that the 95 to 150 validation repertoires were generated on the platform also employed for the 600 to 750 repertoires of the first cohort. The study was designed to test whether signatures of past pathogen exposure could be identified by cataloging public T cell receptors. A separate validation cohort of more than 100 different subjects was used in addition to the roughly 670-subject first cohort. The study combined high-throughput TCR immunosequencing, statistical association of individual TCRs with disease status, and machine learning to predict cytomegalovirus infection status. The investigation overall reported the following: Most TCR sequences were seen in very few donors, while some public TCRs were found in many individuals. The classifier was reported to diagnose cytomegalovirus status with high specificity and sensitivity in both the original and validation cohorts. The validation cohort had no HLA typing available for a later analysis, so co-occurrence within that cohort was assessed over all 120 or so repertoires. It was suggested by the authors that the approach could potentially be generalized to other disease states and immunological phenotypes. A total of fewer than 200 TCR beta chains were listed by the study as associated with cytomegalovirus. Subsequent analysis determined that TCRs grouped into clusters in the first cohort also showed a tendency toward co-occurrence across the 120 or so validation repertoires, and about 93% of cluster scores exceeded 0. A few of the identified cytomegalovirus-associated TCR beta chains were confirmed in vitro to be specific for cytomegalovirus antigens.

Library generation was performed with the immunoSEQ multiplex PCR assay. The original pipeline was this. A statistical classification framework was built for diagnosing cytomegalovirus status from the catalog of TCR beta chain sequences. Held by TCRdb, this immuneACCESS table contains in-frame sequences only and omits some clones. Under half of the omission traces to an unresolved V gene where checked; the cause of the rest is unknown. The DNA gave D and trimming, while V, J and clone size come from that table. Counted in this sample were about 110,000 clones; under 97% of them appeared once. Jointly, the top ten make up under 0.75% of the sample.

The specimen was PBMCs. Recombination connected TRBV5-1 to TRBJ2-6, and TRBD1 aligns with 8 junction nucleotides. The TCR was taken from a young woman in good health and CMV-seronegative. Here the CDR3 is given as CASSLKSGTGNSGANVLTF. In nucleotide form, the sequence is TGCGCCAGCAGCCTTAAGTCCGGGACAGGAAACTCTGGGGCCAACGTCCTGACTTTC.